The 12 T cell receptor beta chains reported below all come from one sample, sequenced in a study of blood T cell repertoires in COVID-19. Clones were read by immunoSEQ multiplex PCR, and TCRdb kept only the in-frame ones, dropping some. This sample carries more than 150,000 clones, 70% to 90% of them seen once, and the ten largest clones take about 2.5%. Sequences were obtained from peripheral blood. The receptors come from a woman in her 70s with acute or convalescent COVID-19.

The genes are TRBV4-1 and TRBJ2-1; a weak D match, TRBD1 (5 bases). Germline V gene lookup returns CDR1 MGHRA and CDR2 YSYEKL. The CDR3 has 20 amino acids. Trimming pared 0 bases from V and 0 bases from J, leaving 21 bases between. The CDR3 bases are TGCGCCAGCAGCCAAGAAAGGGGTAGTGGTCGGGTTCCCTCCTACAATGAGCAGTTCTTC. This encodes CASSQERGSGRVPSYNEQFF.

The chain couples TRBV7-2 to TRBJ2-3; TRBD2 aligns across 7 bases. CDR1 is SGHTA, CDR2 FQGNSA, per germline. V shed 2 bases, J shed 3 bases, and the junction held 5 bases outside the gene matches. The CDR3 is 15 amino acids. CDR3 nucleotides: TGTGCCAGCAGCTTACAATCCGGGGGGACAGATACGCAGTATTTT. Translated: CASSLQSGGTDTQYF.

The rearrangement joins TRBV6-1 to TRBJ1-5; D gene ambiguous. The V and J ends lost 2 bases and 0 bases respectively, with 14 bases between them. Germline CDR1 MNHNS, CDR2 SASEGT. The CDR3 is made up of 17 amino acids. CDR3 sequence: CASSERSRRYSNQPQHF. CDR3 coding DNA: TGTGCCAGCAGTGAAAGGAGTCGGAGGTATAGCAATCAGCCCCAGCATTTT.

The chain uses TRBV7-9 and TRBJ1-6, with TRBD1 matching 7 bases. CDR1 and CDR2 from the germline V gene are SEHNR and FQNEAQ (reference sequence). The CDR3 is made up of 16 amino acids. The ends lost 7 bases at V and 10 bases at J; junction bases unmatched: 16. DNA for the CDR3: TGTGCCAGCAAACATGGCGGGGACAGCGAAGGCTCACCCCTCCACTTT. Translated, it gives CASKHGGDSEGSPLHF.

CDR3 amino acids: CASSTRQENYGYTF. The CDR3 DNA reads TGTGCCAGCAGCACCAGACAGGAAAACTATGGCTACACCTTC. The chain employs TRBV7-9 and TRBJ1-2; a weak D match, TRBD1 (6 bases). Germline CDR1 reads SEHNR; CDR2 reads FQNEAQ (reference sequence). V lost 5 bases, J lost 2 bases, and 12 bases lay in between. This CDR3 has 14 amino acids.

V is TRBV5-1 and J is TRBJ2-3; 7 nucleotides line up with TRBD1. The CDR3 runs to 16 residues. The germline V gene has CDR1 SGHRS and CDR2 YFSETQ. V lost 0 bases and J lost 1; bases outside the gene matches: 5. The CDR3 region is CASSLAGGIGTDTQYF. DNA of the CDR3: TGCGCCAGCAGCTTGGCAGGGGGTATTGGCACAGATACGCAGTATTTT.

J is TRBJ1-1 and V is TRBV6-6; 7 bases align to TRBD1. The CDR3 extends over 14 amino acids. V shed 7 bases, J shed 4 bases, and the junction held 9 bases outside the gene matches. Germline V gene sequence: CDR1 MNHNY, CDR2 SVGAGI (reference sequence). DNA of the CDR3: TGTGCCAGCATCGGAGCAGGGGGTGGCACTGAAGCTTTCTTT. Translated: CASIGAGGGTEAFF.

This clone was recorded a few times. The rearrangement links TRBV10-3 to TRBJ1-2; D ambiguous. The CDR3 is 14 residues long. Germline assignment: CDR1 ENHRY and CDR2 SYGVKD. With 2 bases removed from V and 4 bases from J, the gap between germline ends came to 11 bases. CDR3 sequence (DNA): TGTGCCATCAGTGAGGGAACGGGAGGCTATGGCTACACCTTC. Translating it yields CAISEGTGGYGYTF.

The CDR3 nucleotides read TGTGCCAGCAGCGCTCCGCAGGGGGCGCATTACGGCTACACCTTC. The encoded protein is CASSAPQGAHYGYTF. The rearrangement links TRBV9 to TRBJ1-2, with TRBD1 identical over 8 bases. Germline CDR1 reads SGDLS; CDR2 reads YYNGEE. The CDR3 length is 15 residues. With V trimmed by 3 bases and J by 8 bases, 12 bases remained unmatched.

The chain joins TRBV11-1 to TRBJ2-7; tentatively, D is TRBD1 (6 bases). Germline V gene sequence: CDR1 SGHAT, CDR2 FQDESV (reference sequence). Trimming took 5 bases from V and 3 from J, leaving 14 bases between them. The CDR3 loop spans 14 amino acids. The CDR3 here is CASSQNRVVYEQYF. CDR3 DNA: TGTGCCAGCAGCCAAAACAGGGTAGTCTACGAGCAGTACTTC.

In this sample, this clone turned up once. The chain carries TRBV25-1 and TRBJ1-4; 7 bases line up with TRBD1. Germline V CDR1 and CDR2: MGHDK, SYGVNS. The CDR3 contains 15 residues. J gave up 7 bases and V 2 bases, and 7 bases lay outside the gene matches. Here the CDR3 reads CASSEVRGLGEKLFF. The CDR3 DNA sequence: TGTGCCAGCAGTGAAGTTAGGGGGCTTGGTGAAAAACTGTTTTTT.

CDR3 sequence (DNA): TGTGCCAGCAGTCGACAGAATAATTCACCCCTCCACTTT. Translating it yields CASSRQNNSPLHF. The genes are TRBV7-3 and TRBJ1-6, with TRBD1 as a possible D gene (5 bases). The V end was cut by 6 bases, the J end by 5 bases, with 8 bases between. The germline V gene has CDR1 SGHTA and CDR2 FQGTGA. The CDR3 totals 13 residues.